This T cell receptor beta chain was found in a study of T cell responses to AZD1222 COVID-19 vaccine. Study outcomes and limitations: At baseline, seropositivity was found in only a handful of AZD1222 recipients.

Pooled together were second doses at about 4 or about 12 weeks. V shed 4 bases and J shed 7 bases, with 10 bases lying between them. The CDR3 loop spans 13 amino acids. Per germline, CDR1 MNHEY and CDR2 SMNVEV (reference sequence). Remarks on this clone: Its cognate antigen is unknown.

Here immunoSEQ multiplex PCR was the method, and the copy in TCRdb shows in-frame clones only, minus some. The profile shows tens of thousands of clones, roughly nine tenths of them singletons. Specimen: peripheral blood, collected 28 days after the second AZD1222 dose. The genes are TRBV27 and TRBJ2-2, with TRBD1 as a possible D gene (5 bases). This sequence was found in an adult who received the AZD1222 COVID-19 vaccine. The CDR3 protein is CASSSQDYGELFF. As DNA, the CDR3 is TGTGCCAGCAGTTCACAGGATTACGGGGAGCTGTTTTTT.